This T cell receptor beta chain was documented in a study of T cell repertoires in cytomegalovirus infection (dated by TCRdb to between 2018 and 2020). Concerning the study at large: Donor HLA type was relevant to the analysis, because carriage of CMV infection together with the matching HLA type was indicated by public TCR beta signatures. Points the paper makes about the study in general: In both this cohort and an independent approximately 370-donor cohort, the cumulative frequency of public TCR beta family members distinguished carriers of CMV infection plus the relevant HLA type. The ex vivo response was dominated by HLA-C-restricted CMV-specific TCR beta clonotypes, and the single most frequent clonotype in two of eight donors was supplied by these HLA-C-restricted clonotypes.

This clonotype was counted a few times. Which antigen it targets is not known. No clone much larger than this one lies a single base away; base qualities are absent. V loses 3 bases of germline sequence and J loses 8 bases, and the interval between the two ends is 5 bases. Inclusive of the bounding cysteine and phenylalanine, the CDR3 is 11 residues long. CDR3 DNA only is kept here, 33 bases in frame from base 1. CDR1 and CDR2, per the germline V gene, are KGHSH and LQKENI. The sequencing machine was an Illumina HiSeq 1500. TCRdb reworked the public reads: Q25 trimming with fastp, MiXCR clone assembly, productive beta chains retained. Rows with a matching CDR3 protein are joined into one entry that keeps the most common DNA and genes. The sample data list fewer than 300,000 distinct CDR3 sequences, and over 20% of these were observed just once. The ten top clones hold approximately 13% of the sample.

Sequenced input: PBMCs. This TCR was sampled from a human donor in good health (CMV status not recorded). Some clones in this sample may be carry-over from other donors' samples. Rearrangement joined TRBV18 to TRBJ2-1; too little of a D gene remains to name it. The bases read TGTGCCAGCTCACCCGTTGATGAGCAGTTCTTC. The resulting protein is CASSPVDEQFF.